The TCR beta chain described here comes from a study of shared clonotypes between healthy human individuals (dated by TCRdb to 2020 to 2022). As for the study more broadly: The cohort comprised a couple of women and three men aged 18 to 49 years. Per donor, three plates each were used for CD4 naive and CD4 memory, two for CD8 naive, and one for CD8 memory. Libraries were prepared and TCR repertoires were sequenced by different laboratories using diverse techniques, in order to increase sequencing depth and limit assay-specific biases. Leukapheresis yielded between about 0.94 and 9.5 billion PBMCs per donor. The study deeply sequenced blood TCR repertoires of about 5 healthy adults to estimate repertoire size and the extent of clonotype sharing between individuals. General findings and caveats noted by the study authors: Based on pairwise subsampling, the degree of clonotype sharing among donors was expected to be affected by sequencing depth. Roughly 5.2% of naive CD4, roughly 3.5% of naive CD8, 2.3% of memory CD4, and 0.35% to 0.4% of memory CD8 clonotypes were shared across several donors. Clonotypes shared by all four sorted-subset donors showed higher generation probabilities than non-shared clonotypes. Rarefaction of sorted-subset datasets indicated incomplete sequencing despite the large sequencing depth. The small number of donors limited the genetic and exposure-history diversity represented. Only blood was sampled, and tissue TCR repertoires likely differ from those in blood. Estimated clonotype richness was generally larger for naive than for memory subsets.

CD8 naive samples consisted of CD45RO-negative cells that were positively selected for CCR7, yielding a CD45RA+CCR7+ population without TemRA cells. Healthy HIV-negative adults with no recently reported acute infections or vaccinations were included as donors. All donors were Caucasian adults living in Nashville, Tennessee, USA. After blood collection by leukapheresis, PBMCs were isolated using Ficoll-Histopaque density gradient centrifugation and then cryopreserved in the vapor phase of liquid nitrogen. Analytical flow cytometry was used to check the purity and quantity of every magnetically sorted T cell population. Genomic DNA was isolated from every sorted fraction and measured by UV absorbance on a Nanodrop 2000c. Using the deep immunoSEQ assay, multiplex PCR amplified TCR CDR3 regions from genomic DNA. For each cell subset, the extracted genomic DNA was distributed evenly across all wells of several immunoSEQ 96-well plates, and each plate served as one replicate. For sorted subsets, about 200 ng genomic DNA, equal to tens of thousands of T cell genomes, was loaded into each replicate PCR. The purified libraries were quantified using a Qubit 3.0 fluorometer, sized with a Bioanalyzer 2100, and then quantified again using the KAPA Library Quantification kit. Every immunoSEQ 96-well plate was sequenced on a dedicated single-read 150-cycle Illumina NextSeq 550 flow cell. For the original study's pipeline: Because the immunoSEQ output held only junctional sequences and lacked quality scores, the filtering could not match the filtering applied to full-length reads. Sequences were annotated with PyIR, a Python wrapper for IgBLAST v1.9, using IMGT germline references to assign V/J genes and CDR3. Any read was removed if the V/J assignment was weak (E-value above 1e-6), the CDR3 was missing, or the read contained stop codons, out-of-frame junctions, or ambiguous translated residues. V3J clonotypes were defined as sequences sharing an identical inferred V gene, J gene, and CDR3 amino acid sequence. Percentage overlap between repertoires was calculated by dividing the number of shared unique clonotypes by the size of the smaller repertoire. Richness of each repertoire was evaluated using RTK rarefaction, the Chao1 estimator, and Recon v2.1 estimates of unobserved clonotypes. OLGA was used to compute generation probabilities for all TCRbeta clonotypes that the gDNA method yielded from a few donors. As stored in TCRdb, this immuneACCESS dataset retains in-frame rearrangements with V and J assigned. A fraction of the clones does not appear; measured against another copy, unresolved V genes explain less than half of the discrepancy, and the remainder lacks a known reason. That table is the source of V, J and clone size, and D and trimming were worked out from the DNA. The sample yields 800,000 or so clones; approximately 97% were counted once. The top ten clones comprise about 0.25% of the sample.

Relative to germline, V is 6 bases shorter and J is 7 bases shorter, with 13 bases between their ends. From the cysteine through the phenylalanine, the CDR3 covers 13 amino acids. The entry retains the CDR3 DNA only, 39 bases that are in frame from base 1. The germline V gene (reference sequence) yields LNHDA for CDR1 and SQIVND for CDR2. This clone was seen a single time. Its target antigen remains unknown. No base qualities exist here, and no much larger clone lies one base off it. The sample taken for sequencing was naive CD8+ T cells sorted from blood. The intended sense of this specimen's cell subset or site label: CD45RA+CCR7+. This sequence uses TRBV19 and TRBJ2-1; the D segment could be TRBD1, given 6 matching bases. The sequence derives from a man younger than 45 in good health. For the CDR3, the sequence is CASRLTGPNEQFF. The nucleotide sequence is given as TGTGCCAGTAGGCTGACAGGACCGAATGAGCAGTTCTTC.